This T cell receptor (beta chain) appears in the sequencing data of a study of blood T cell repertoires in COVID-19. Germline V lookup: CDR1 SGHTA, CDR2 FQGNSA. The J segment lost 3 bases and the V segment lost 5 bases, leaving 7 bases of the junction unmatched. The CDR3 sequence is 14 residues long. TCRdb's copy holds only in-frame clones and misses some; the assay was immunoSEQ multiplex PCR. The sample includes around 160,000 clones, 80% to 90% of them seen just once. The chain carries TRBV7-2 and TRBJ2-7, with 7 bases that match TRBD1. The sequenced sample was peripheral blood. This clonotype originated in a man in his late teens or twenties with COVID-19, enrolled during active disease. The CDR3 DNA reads TGTGCCAGCAGCCCCAGACAGGGTATCTACGAGCAGTACTTC. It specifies CASSPRQGIYEQYF.